This entry concerns a single TCR beta chain. Its antigen remains unknown. This CDR3 region has 17 residues. CDR1 is SGHKS, CDR2 YYEKEE, per germline (reference sequence). With 2 bases clipped from V and 0 bases from J, the junction kept 9 bases outside the gene matches. Sequencing used immunoSEQ multiplex PCR; TCRdb keeps in-frame clones, though not all of them. This sample yields over 100,000 clones, of which around nine tenths are seen a single time; 2.4% belongs to the top ten. The sample belongs to a study of T cell responses to AZD1222 COVID-19 vaccine. Overall study results and limits: Nearly half of unique spike-specific TCRs reportedly avoided B.1.351 and B.1.1.7 mutated regions. At study baseline, merely six AZD1222 recipients were seropositive. Donors were mostly white British, more females; clonal diversity possibly underestimated.

This rearrangement joins TRBV5-5 to TRBJ2-3; 7 bases align to TRBD1. The clonotype was recovered from an adult in good health. The specimen was peripheral blood, collected on day 0 of AZD1222 vaccination. CDR3 sequence: CASSFDRDRPSTDTQYF. CDR3 nucleotide sequence: TGTGCCAGCAGCTTTGACCGGGACAGACCTAGCACAGATACGCAGTATTTT.